This T cell receptor beta chain was sequenced for a study of T cells in tuberculosis. Study conclusions and caveats: Smaller distances to GMM-specific TCRs suggested their expansion in active tuberculosis.

The V segment lost 3 bases and the J segment 12 bases; nucleotides outside the gene matches: 8. The CDR3 consists of 14 residues. Germline CDR1 reads MGHRA; CDR2 reads YSYEKL. Clones were sequenced by immunoSEQ multiplex PCR, and TCRdb holds only the in-frame ones, with some missing. The table lists under 40,000 clones, roughly 86% of them singletons, with about 5% in the top ten. As regards this clone: Its specificity is not known.

Documented time point: new active TB diagnosis, blood taken before or within 7 days of starting treatment. Each patient had positive sputum smear microscopy and/or positive culture. This TCR derives from an adult with tuberculosis. Here the sequenced sample was PBMCs, taken at tuberculosis diagnosis. The rearrangement links TRBV4-1 to TRBJ1-4; 9 bases match TRBD1. The CDR3 nucleotides read TGCGCCAGCAGCCAGACAGGGGGGTTTATACAACTGTTTTTT. It translates to CASSQTGGFIQLFF.